These 9 T cell receptor beta chains were sequenced from one sample in a study of post-analysis software for immune sequencing data. Study outcomes and limitations: In patients, TRBV5-6, TRBV5-1 and TRBV20-1 belonged to five or six TRBV segments found more frequently than in controls.

Their specific antigens are unknown. cDNA libraries for TCR beta contained unique molecular identifiers. MiXCR, applied by TCRdb to the PCR reads, yields one record per CDR3 protein. The sample lists about 820,000 distinct CDR3 sequences, approximately 50% seen once, with 4% to 5.5% in the top ten. The sequenced sample consisted of blood. Receptors originate from a girl aged 5-17 years with multiple sclerosis.

This sequence joins TRBV20-1 and TRBJ2-5, with 16 bases matching TRBD2. The DNA end favors TRBJ2-7, so the J call may be wrong. CDR1 and CDR2 (germline): DFQATT, SNEGSKA (reference sequence). The CDR3 totals 15 residues. CDR3 amino acids: CSAEGTSGRASEQYF. CDR3 sequence (DNA): TGCAGTGCTGAAGGGACTAGCGGGAGGGCCTCCGAGCAGTACTTC.

CDR3 residues: CSVEMRSQDRGNTEAFF. The CDR3 bases are TGCAGCGTTGAAATGAGGTCGCAGGACAGGGGGAACACTGAAGCTTTCTTT. This sequence joins TRBV29-1 and TRBJ1-1, with 9 bases lining up with TRBD1. Germline V gene data show CDR1 as SQVTM and CDR2 as ANQGSEA. The ends lost 2 bases at V and 1 base at J; junction bases unmatched: 11. This CDR3 region has 17 residues.

There are a few counts of this clonotype. The chain joins TRBV6-6 to TRBJ2-3, with 9 bases lining up with TRBD1. This CDR3 is built from 15 residues. V shed 2 bases and J 2 bases; nucleotides not matched to a gene: 2. Germline V lookup: CDR1 MNHNY, CDR2 SVGAGI (reference sequence). The CDR3 DNA follows: TGTGCCAGCAGTTACGGACAGGGGTTCACAGATACGCAGTATTTT. This gives the protein CASSYGQGFTDTQYF.

The chain carries TRBV29-1 and TRBJ2-1; D may be TRBD1 or TRBD2 (6 bases each). CDR1 and CDR2 from the germline V gene are SQVTM and ANQGSEA. The CDR3 is 13 amino acids. V was shortened by 7 bases and J by 5 bases, with 15 bases between the two germline ends. CDR3: CSGYGGYDNEQFF. For the CDR3, the DNA is TGCAGCGGCTACGGGGGCTATGACAATGAGCAGTTCTTC.

CDR3: CASSPGGRYNEQFF. The CDR3 nucleotides read TGTGCCAGCAGCCCCGGCGGGCGCTACAATGAGCAGTTCTTC. The V call is TRBV3-1, the J call TRBJ2-1, with D perhaps matching TRBD2 (5 bases). From germline, CDR1 is LGHDT and CDR2 YNNKEL (reference sequence). This CDR3 has 14 residues. V gave up 4 bases and J gave up 3 bases, with 10 bases separating them.

This sequence joins TRBV15 and TRBJ1-2; the D gene is possibly TRBD1 (6 bases). The CDR3 runs 15 residues. Germline CDR1 is LNHNV and CDR2 is YYDKDF (reference sequence). V shed 3 bases and J shed 6 bases, with 17 bases lying between them. CDR3 coding DNA: TGTGCCACCAGCAGCCGGACAGAGGGAAGGGATGGCTACACCTTC. Protein sequence: CATSSRTEGRDGYTF.

The CDR3 here is CAISVASGRGEQFF. The CDR3 DNA is TGTGCCATCAGTGTAGCTAGCGGGAGAGGCGAGCAGTTCTTC. The chain has TRBV10-3 and TRBJ2-1; 10 nucleotides line up with TRBD2. The CDR3 totals 14 residues. J gave up 10 bases and V 4 bases, and 7 bases lay outside the gene matches. Germline assignment: CDR1 ENHRY and CDR2 SYGVKD.

V and J are TRBV5-1 and TRBJ2-1, with no clear D. The V end lost 4 bases, the J end lost 7 bases, and 18 bases lay between the germline ends. CDR1 SGHRS and CDR2 YFSETQ come from the germline V gene. The CDR3 is made up of 15 amino acids. The DNA of the CDR3 is TGCGCCAGCAGCCTGACCCCCTCCGTCGGAAATGAGCAGTTCTTC. Encoded protein: CASSLTPSVGNEQFF.

This chain links TRBV2 with TRBJ1-2; D may be TRBD1 (6 bases). Germline CDR1 and CDR2: SNHLY and FYNNEI. The CDR3 totals 16 residues. V lost 4 bases and J lost 8, with 23 bases in between. CDR3: CASSGATGGGRSGYTF. The DNA for the CDR3 is TGTGCCAGCAGTGGGGCGACAGGAGGGGGAAGGTCCGGCTACACCTTC.